This T cell receptor (beta chain) was sequenced during a study of blood T cells in healthy people across ages. Study-wide background: Every two T cells gave about one barcoded beta molecule via template switching.

Germline CDR1 is MNHNY and CDR2 is SVGAGI (reference sequence). V gave up 9 bases and J gave up 4 bases, with 12 bases separating them. The CDR3 is 13 residues long. Total RNA was extracted at no less than 5.5 micrograms per sample. Through a sample-barcoded 5' primer and a J-beta primer mix, a second PCR was run for roughly 7 to 11 cycles. TCRdb reanalysed the 5' RACE reads using MiXCR and keeps one entry per CDR3 protein. Here the sample spans hundreds of thousands of distinct CDR3 sequences, 29% being singletons. This clonotype turned up a few times. Sequenced sample: blood. V usage is TRBV6-6 and J usage is TRBJ1-4; D possibly corresponds to TRBD1 (5 bases). This clonotype originated in a woman aged 80 or over in good health. The CDR3 DNA sequence: TGTGCCAGTCAAGGGGCACATAATGAAAAACTGTTTTTT. This gives the protein CASQGAHNEKLFF.